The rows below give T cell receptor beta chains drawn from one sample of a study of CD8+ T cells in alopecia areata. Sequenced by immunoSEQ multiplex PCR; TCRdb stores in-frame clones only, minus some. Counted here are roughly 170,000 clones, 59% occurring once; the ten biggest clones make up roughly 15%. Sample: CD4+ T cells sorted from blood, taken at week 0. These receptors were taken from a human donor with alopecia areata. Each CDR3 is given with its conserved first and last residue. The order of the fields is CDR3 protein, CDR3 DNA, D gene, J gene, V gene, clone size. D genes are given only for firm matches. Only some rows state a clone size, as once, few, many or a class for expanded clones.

CVLREVQETQYF	TGTGTCCTAAGAGAGGTCCAAGAGACCCAGTACTTC	NA	TRBJ2-5	TRBV2	NA
CASSLSWVPTDTQYF	TGTGCCAGCAGTTTATCCTGGGTACCCACAGATACGCAGTATTTT	NA	TRBJ2-3	TRBV27	NA
CAWSFDSLNTEAFF	TGTGCCTGGAGTTTCGACTCTCTGAACACTGAAGCTTTCTTT	NA	TRBJ1-1	TRBV30	NA
CSVGGLGTGVNEQFF	TGCAGCGTGGGGGGTTTGGGGACAGGGGTCAATGAGCAGTTCTTC	TRBD1	TRBJ2-1	TRBV29-1	NA
CASRRTSGGRETQYF	TGTGCCAGCAGGCGGACTAGCGGGGGACGGGAGACCCAGTACTTC	TRBD2	TRBJ2-5	TRBV6-5	NA
CASSDVGQPQHF	TGTGCCAGCAGTGATGTGGGTCAGCCCCAGCATTTT	NA	TRBJ1-5	TRBV2	NA
CASSFVDRDNSPLHF	TGTGCCAGCAGTTTTGTGGATAGGGATAATTCACCCCTCCACTTT	NA	TRBJ1-6	TRBV27	NA
CASSPGLVAGFYNEQFF	TGTGCCAGCTCACCAGGGCTGGTGGCGGGGTTTTACAATGAGCAGTTCTTC	NA	TRBJ2-1	TRBV18	NA
CASAVTGTGGGYTF	TGTGCTAGTGCCGTGACCGGGACAGGGGGCGGCTACACCTTC	TRBD1	TRBJ1-2	TRBV12-5	NA
CASSPRRDSYEQYF	TGTGCCAGCAGCCCTCGGAGGGACAGCTACGAGCAGTACTTC	NA	TRBJ2-7	TRBV9	NA
CSVELANLAKNIQYF	TGCAGCGTTGAATTAGCAAATCTAGCCAAAAACATTCAGTACTTC	NA	TRBJ2-4	TRBV29-1	NA
CASSEPPNTEAFF	TGTGCCAGCAGTGAACCCCCTAACACTGAAGCTTTCTTT	NA	TRBJ1-1	TRBV25-1	NA
CASSLGLSSTGWGTSYEQYF	TGCGCCAGCAGCTTGGGCCTTAGTTCAACAGGTTGGGGTACCTCCTACGAGCAGTACTTC	NA	TRBJ2-7	TRBV5-1	NA
CASSPEAESIYEQYF	TGCGCCAGCAGCCCAGAAGCGGAGAGTATCTACGAGCAGTACTTC	NA	TRBJ2-7	TRBV4-1	NA
CAIRGSTYEQYF	TGTGCCATACGGGGCTCCACCTACGAGCAGTACTTC	NA	TRBJ2-7	TRBV10-3	NA
CSAPGTTNTEAFF	TGCAGCGCCCCGGGGACGACGAACACTGAAGCTTTCTTT	NA	TRBJ1-1	TRBV29-1	NA
CAWSPGLMNTEAFF	TGTGCCTGGAGTCCCGGGCTAATGAACACTGAAGCTTTCTTT	NA	TRBJ1-1	TRBV30	NA
CSVDFAPERWRGYTF	TGCAGCGTTGACTTCGCACCGGAGAGGTGGCGGGGCTACACCTTC	NA	TRBJ1-2	TRBV29-1	NA
CAWYKRGAGETQYF	TGTGCCTGGTATAAGCGGGGCGCCGGGGAGACCCAGTACTTC	TRBD2	TRBJ2-5	TRBV30	NA
CSVAALGGNTIYF	TGCAGCGTTGCGGCCTTGGGGGGAAACACCATATATTTT	NA	TRBJ1-3	TRBV29-1	NA
CASSPVSRGRLDGYTF	TGTGCCAGCAGCCCAGTCAGTAGGGGCCGGCTTGATGGCTACACCTTC	NA	TRBJ1-2	TRBV4-2	NA
CAWSVLIYGNTEAFF	TGTGCCTGGAGCGTCCTAATTTATGGGAACACTGAAGCTTTCTTT	NA	TRBJ1-1	TRBV30	NA
CASRSAGSYEQYF	TGTGCCAGCAGATCAGCGGGATCCTACGAGCAGTACTTC	TRBD2	TRBJ2-7	TRBV25-1	NA
CASSWAGAPGYGYTF	TGTGCCAGCAGTTGGGCAGGGGCCCCTGGCTATGGCTACACCTTC	NA	TRBJ1-2	TRBV27	NA
CASSPSGEQFF	TGTGCCAGCAGTCCCAGCGGTGAGCAGTTCTTC	NA	TRBJ2-1	TRBV6-6	NA
CSVELGTDTQYF	TGCAGCGTTGAGCTGGGTACAGATACGCAGTATTTT	NA	TRBJ2-3	TRBV29-1	few
CASEAGSNQPQHF	TGTGCTAGTGAGGCAGGGAGCAATCAGCCCCAGCATTTT	NA	TRBJ1-5	TRBV12-5	NA
CSVGLRMSVEQYF	TGCAGCGTGGGACTGAGGATGTCTGTAGAGCAGTACTTC	NA	TRBJ2-7	TRBV29-1	NA
CASRRSPGQGTYEQYF	TGTGCCAGTAGACGTTCCCCGGGACAGGGAACCTACGAGCAGTACTTC	TRBD1	TRBJ2-7	TRBV19	NA
CASSQSGGVYGYTF	TGCGCCAGCAGCCAATCCGGGGGAGTCTATGGCTACACCTTC	NA	TRBJ1-2	TRBV4-1	NA
CAWSVRGEKLFF	TGTGCCTGGAGTGTCAGGGGTGAAAAACTGTTTTTT	NA	TRBJ1-4	TRBV30	NA